The 27 T cell receptor beta chains given below trace back to one sample, sequenced in a study of siplizumab effects on memory and regulatory T cells. Repertoires were generated with immunoSEQ multiplex PCR, while TCRdb's copy carries only in-frame clones and drops some. Counted here are nearly 85,000 clones, roughly 90% occurring once; the ten biggest clones make up approximately 1.4%. Material for sequencing was Tregs sorted from blood. The receptors originated from a human donor in good health.

This chain connects TRBV28 to TRBJ1-2; weak D call: TRBD1 (6 bases). CDR3 length: 14 residues. Germline V gene lookup returns CDR1 MDHEN and CDR2 SYDVKM. V was pared by 5 bases and J by 8 bases, with 18 bases between. CDR3 bases: TGTGCCAGCAGTATCCTTAACTGGGGGCGCGGCTACACCTTC. Protein product: CASSILNWGRGYTF.

J is TRBJ1-2 and V is TRBV10-3; possible D gene TRBD1, 5 bases. V shed 5 bases and J shed 5 bases, with 15 bases lying between them. CDR1 ENHRY and CDR2 SYGVKD come from the germline V gene. CDR3 length equals 14 residues. The CDR3, as DNA: TGTGCCATCAGTAGGGACCCTGGACCTTATGGCTACACCTTC. Amino acids: CAISRDPGPYGYTF.

This chain connects TRBV9 to TRBJ1-2; D is unresolved. This CDR3 contains 12 residues. Trimming removed 0 bases from V and 7 bases from J, with 7 bases in between. Germline CDR1 SGDLS, CDR2 YYNGEE. The CDR3 spells CASSVVTFGYTF. The CDR3 DNA reads TGTGCCAGCAGCGTAGTAACTTTTGGCTACACCTTC.

The rearrangement uses TRBV19 and TRBJ2-3, with 7 bases aligning to TRBD1. The CDR3 covers 15 residues. Germline V gene sequence: CDR1 LNHDA, CDR2 SQIVND (reference sequence). J was trimmed by 4 bases and V by 6 bases; bases with no gene match: 10. The CDR3 nucleotides are TGTGCCAGTAGAAACCCAGGGGGTTACGCAGATACGCAGTATTTT. Its protein product is CASRNPGGYADTQYF.

The gene calls are TRBV4-2 and TRBJ2-7, with D maybe TRBD2 (5 bases). V lost 0 bases and J lost 7, with 19 bases in between. The length of the CDR3 is 16 residues. Germline assignment: CDR1 LGHNA and CDR2 YNFKEQ. In DNA, the CDR3 is TGTGCCAGCAGCCAAGATGGAGGCAGCTTAGTCTGGGAGCAGTACTTC. Its translation is CASSQDGGSLVWEQYF.

The J gene is TRBJ1-1, the V gene TRBV7-8; D is unresolved. V was cut by 3 bases and J by 0 bases, with 14 bases left in between. CDR1 is SGHVS and CDR2 is FQNEAQ in the germline V gene. This CDR3 is 16 amino acids long. The CDR3 nucleotides are TGTGCCAGCAGCTTGGAAAGGGTCGGAATGAACACTGAAGCTTTCTTT. Translation: CASSLERVGMNTEAFF.

The V gene is TRBV6-1, the J gene TRBJ2-7; D is perhaps TRBD1 (6 bases). Germline CDR1 and CDR2: MNHNS and SASEGT. The V end was cut by 6 bases, the J end by 5 bases, with 17 bases between. CDR3 size: 14 residues. This chain's CDR3 is CASRDSAFVNEQYF. CDR3 coding DNA: TGTGCCAGCAGGGACAGCGCATTTGTAAACGAGCAGTACTTC.

The chain joins TRBV28 to TRBJ2-4; 8 bases are shared with TRBD2. Looked up from germline, CDR1 is MDHEN and CDR2 is SYDVKM. The CDR3 loop spans 14 amino acids. V trimming: 5 bases; J trimming: 5 bases; junction bases outside the gene matches: 5. The CDR3 nucleotides are TGTGCCAGCAGTACGGGACTAGGGGAAAACATTCAGTACTTC. Amino acid sequence: CASSTGLGENIQYF. The full variable domain, completed using reference TRBV28 and TRBJ2-4, is DVKVTQSSRYLVKRTGEKVFLECVQDMDHENMFWYRQDPGLGLRLIYFSYDVKMKEKGDIPEGYSVSREKKERFSLILESASTNQTSMYLCASSTGLGENIQYFGAGTRLSVL.

The V gene is TRBV10-2, the J gene TRBJ2-1; D not resolved. Germline V gene data show CDR1 as WSHSY and CDR2 as SAAADI. The CDR3 has 13 residues. V was pared by 5 bases and J by 12 bases, with 17 bases between. This chain's CDR3 is CASSSGVRSGQFF. As DNA, the CDR3 is TGCGCCAGCAGTAGTGGGGTGAGGTCCGGGCAGTTCTTC.

J is TRBJ2-1 and V is TRBV5-6; 9 bases line up with TRBD2. The CDR3 spans 18 residues. Trimming cost V 2 bases and J 5 bases; bases outside gene matches: 14. Germline V gene sequence: CDR1 SGHDT, CDR2 YYEEEE. CDR3 sequence: CASSLLAGRLQLNNEQFF. CDR3 coding DNA: TGTGCCAGCAGCTTACTAGCGGGCCGGCTCCAACTCAACAATGAGCAGTTCTTC.

The chain has TRBV6-6 and TRBJ2-5, with D unresolved. V lost 8 bases and J lost 4, with 11 bases in between. The CDR3 spans 12 residues. The germline CDR1 and CDR2 sequences are MNHNY and SVGAGI (reference sequence). CDR3 protein: CASGVSTETQYF. The DNA for the CDR3 is TGTGCCAGCGGGGTCTCTACAGAGACCCAGTACTTC.

The chain carries TRBV7-9 and TRBJ2-3; TRBD1 might be the D (5 bases). V gave up 1 base and J gave up 5 bases, with 10 bases separating them. From germline, CDR1 is SEHNR and CDR2 FQNEAQ (reference sequence). The CDR3 spans 14 residues. CDR3 amino acids: CASSLGQGIDTQYF. CDR3 coding DNA: TGTGCCAGCAGCTTAGGCCAGGGAATAGATACGCAGTATTTT.

The chain has TRBV5-1 and TRBJ2-2, with D perhaps TRBD1 (6 bases). Germline CDR1 SGHRS, CDR2 YFSETQ. CDR3 length: 15 amino acids. Trimming pared 4 bases from V and 3 bases from J, leaving 13 bases between. The CDR3 nucleotides read TGCGCCAGCAGCCGGGGACAAGGGGACACCGGGGAGCTGTTTTTT. As protein: CASSRGQGDTGELFF. The full variable domain, its missing parts supplied by reference TRBV5-1 and TRBJ2-2, is KAGVTQTPRYLIKTRGQQVTLSCSPISGHRSVSWYQQTPGQGLQFLFEYFSETQRNKGNFPGRFSGRQFSNSRSEMNVSTLELGDSALYLCASSRGQGDTGELFFGEGSRLTVL.

The chain links TRBV7-2 to TRBJ1-6, with D uncertain. Germline assignment: CDR1 SGHTA and CDR2 FQGNSA. V was pared by 1 base and J by 10 bases, with 8 bases between. The CDR3 has 13 residues. The CDR3 spells CASSLGVGSPLHF. The CDR3 bases are TGTGCCAGCAGCTTAGGCGTGGGCTCACCCCTCCACTTT. The variable domain in full, with the rest retrieved from reference TRBV7-2 and TRBJ1-6, is GAGVSQSPSNKVTEKGKDVELRCDPISGHTALYWYRQSLGQGLEFLIYFQGNSAPDKSGLPSDRFSAERTGGSVSTLTIQRTQQEDSAVYLCASSLGVGSPLHFGNGTRLTVT.

For this clone: At one end the junction does not follow the germline gene, possibly because of a read error. J is TRBJ1-3 and V is TRBV7-9; no clear D. The germline gives CDR1 SEHNR, CDR2 FQNEAQ (reference sequence). The CDR3 is made up of 13 amino acids. Here the CDR3 reads CASSLVGGNTVYF. The CDR3 nucleotides read TGTGCCAGCAGCTTGGTCGGTGGAAACACCGTATATTTT.

In its sample, this clone was seen once. Here the CDR3 reads CASSFGQPYEQYF. Written as DNA, the CDR3 is TGTGCCAGCAGCTTCGGACAGCCCTACGAGCAGTACTTC. The rearrangement joins TRBV11-2 to TRBJ2-7; tentatively, D is TRBD1 (6 bases). V lost 3 bases and J 2 bases, leaving 8 bases between the germline ends. The CDR3 sequence is 13 residues long. CDR1 is SGHAT and CDR2 is FQNNGV in the germline V gene.

As to this clone: The sample carries other DNA sequences with the same CDR3. The rearrangement joins TRBV6-6 to TRBJ1-2; no firm D call. Germline V lookup: CDR1 MNHNY, CDR2 SVGAGI (reference sequence). The CDR3 covers 11 residues. V was cut by 2 bases and J by 8 bases, with 6 bases left in between. In DNA, the CDR3 is TGTGCCAGCAGTTACGGAGGGGGCTACACCTTC. Amino acids: CASSYGGGYTF.

V usage is TRBV6-1 and J usage is TRBJ2-1, with D perhaps matching TRBD1 (6 bases). The CDR3 has 12 amino acids. Germline V gene sequence: CDR1 MNHNS, CDR2 SASEGT. V gave up 7 bases and J gave up 8 bases, with 12 bases separating them. Here the CDR3 DNA reads TGTGCCAGCATCATACAGGGATATGAGCAGTTCTTC. The encoded protein is CASIIQGYEQFF.

The chain uses TRBV19 and TRBJ1-4; no definite D call. Germline CDR1 LNHDA, CDR2 SQIVND (reference sequence). The V end was cut by 6 bases, the J end by 2 bases, with 4 bases between. This CDR3 is built from 12 residues. CDR3 nucleotide sequence: TGTGCCAGTAGGGGCACTAATGAAAAACTGTTTTTT. It yields the protein CASRGTNEKLFF.

The chain recombines TRBV30 with TRBJ1-6, with TRBD1 identical over 9 bases. V trimming: 3 bases; J trimming: 7 bases; junction bases outside the gene matches: 4. This CDR3 spans 14 amino acids. Germline assignment: CDR1 GTSNPN and CDR2 SVGIG (reference sequence). CDR3 sequence reads: CAWRGQGVNSPLHF. In nucleotides, the CDR3 is TGTGCCTGGAGGGGACAGGGAGTCAATTCACCCCTCCACTTT.

This chain joins TRBV2 and TRBJ1-2, with TRBD1 matching over 7 bases. The CDR3 runs to 12 residues. With V trimmed by 8 bases and J by 8 bases, 8 bases remained unmatched. CDR1 is SNHLY, CDR2 FYNNEI, per germline. The CDR3 spells CASPTGVEGYTF. CDR3 nucleotides: TGTGCCAGCCCTACAGGGGTGGAAGGCTACACCTTC. Based on the CDR3 plus reference TRBV2 and TRBJ1-2, the full variable domain is EPEVTQTPSHQVTQMGQEVILRCVPISNHLYFYWYRQILGQKVEFLVSFYNNEISEKSEIFDDQFSVERPDGSNFTLKIRSTKLEDSAMYFCASPTGVEGYTFGSGTRLTVV.

About this clone: Its ends do not fully match the called genes, so a read error is possible. The genes are TRBV28 and TRBJ1-4; 8 positions match TRBD1. From germline, CDR1 is MDHEN and CDR2 SYDVKM. The CDR3 runs to 13 residues. This CDR3 reads CASSLDQDRVLFF. The CDR3 DNA reads as TGTGCCAGCAGTTTAGACCAGGACAGGGTTTTATTCTTT. Using reference TRBV28 and TRBJ1-4 for the parts outside the CDR3, the full variable domain is DVKVTQSSRYLVKRTGEKVFLECVQDMDHENMFWYRQDPGLGLRLIYFSYDVKMKEKGDIPEGYSVSREKKERFSLILESASTNQTSMYLCASSLDQDRVLFFGSGTQLSVL.

The chain links TRBV27 to TRBJ1-5; the D gene is possibly TRBD1 (5 bases). V lost 5 bases to trimming and J lost 5 bases, with 13 bases between them. Germline assignment: CDR1 MNHEY and CDR2 SMNVEV (reference sequence). This CDR3 has 14 amino acids. The CDR3 loop reads CASSQGGRDQPQHF. Here the CDR3 DNA reads TGTGCCAGCAGTCAGGGCGGCCGGGATCAGCCCCAGCATTTT.

The table lists this clone with a count of one. The rearrangement joins TRBV6-5 to TRBJ1-6, with TRBD1 matching over 7 bases. Per germline, CDR1 MNHEY and CDR2 SVGAGI. J was trimmed by 9 bases and V by 2 bases; bases with no gene match: 7. The CDR3 totals 15 residues. In DNA form, the CDR3 reads TGTGCCAGCAGTTACGGTGACAGGGTCTTTTCACCCCTCCACTTT. Encoded protein: CASSYGDRVFSPLHF.

The chain links TRBV19 to TRBJ2-7, with D hard to call. V was cut by 4 bases and J by 8 bases, with 9 bases left in between. Germline CDR1 LNHDA, CDR2 SQIVND (reference sequence). The CDR3 has 11 residues. The CDR3 is CASSNRTQQYF. The CDR3 DNA sequence: TGTGCCAGTAGTAATCGGACCCAGCAGTACTTC. The entire variable domain, with the rest obtained from reference TRBV19 and TRBJ2-7, is as follows: DGGITQSPKYLFRKEGQNVTLSCEQNLNHDAMYWYRQDPGQGLRLIYYSQIVNDFQKGDIAEGYSVSREKKESFPLTVTSAQKNPTAFYLCASSNRTQQYFGPGTRLTVT.

This chain links TRBV6-1 with TRBJ2-3, with D uncertain. Germline V CDR1 and CDR2: MNHNS, SASEGT. The CDR3 extends over 15 amino acids. The V gene lost 3 bases and the J gene lost 2 bases, with 12 bases spanning the gap. CDR3 sequence: CASSEAIPNTDTQYF. The CDR3 DNA sequence: TGTGCCAGCAGTGAGGCTATTCCAAACACAGATACGCAGTATTTT.

The genes are TRBV11-2 and TRBJ2-3; 9 bases fit TRBD2. Germline V gene lookup returns CDR1 SGHAT and CDR2 FQNNGV. Unmatched junction bases numbered 5, after V lost 3 bases and J lost 4 bases. CDR3 length: 15 amino acids. The DNA of the CDR3 is TGTGCCAGCAGCTTCCTTAGCGGGGGATCAGATACGCAGTATTTT. Translating it yields CASSFLSGGSDTQYF.